What follows are 9 T cell receptor beta chains derived from one specimen sequenced in a study of siplizumab effects on memory and regulatory T cells. Measured with immunoSEQ multiplex PCR; TCRdb has only the in-frame clones, and not every one. Of about 80,000 clones detected, approximately 95% appear once; the ten largest clones hold around 20%. The sample comprised CD8+ T cells sorted from blood. Every receptor here comes from a human donor in good health.

The chain has TRBV7-8 and TRBJ2-7; no clear D gene. Germline V gene lookup returns CDR1 SGHVS and CDR2 FQNEAQ. V lost 1 base and J 5 bases, leaving 6 bases between the germline ends. The CDR3 runs 12 residues. CDR3 nucleotide sequence: TGTGCCAGCAGCTTAGTTCCGAACGAGCAGTACTTC. Protein product: CASSLVPNEQYF.

This clone appeared once. The chain uses TRBV27 and TRBJ1-1, with a tentative D call TRBD1 (5 bases). This CDR3 contains 15 residues. The germline gives CDR1 MNHEY, CDR2 SMNVEV (reference sequence). Trimming cost V 4 bases and J 0 bases, with 12 bases left between them. In DNA, the CDR3 is TGTGCCAGCAGTTCCCCGACAGATCTGAACACTGAAGCTTTCTTT. Its translation: CASSSPTDLNTEAFF.

This chain connects TRBV7-9 to TRBJ1-1, with D unresolved. The V end was cut by 5 bases, the J end by 1 base, with 5 bases between. CDR3 size: 12 residues. Looked up from germline, CDR1 is SEHNR and CDR2 is FQNEAQ (reference sequence). CDR3 loop: CASSDENTEAFF. The CDR3 DNA sequence: TGTGCCAGCAGCGATGAGAACACTGAAGCTTTCTTT.

In its sample, this clone was seen once. The genes are TRBV12-5 and TRBJ1-5; TRBD1 aligns across 7 bases. Germline CDR1 reads LGHNT; CDR2 reads FRNRAP. Losses at the gene ends were 1 base for V and 1 base for J; bases not matched to a gene: 1. The CDR3 totals 15 residues. The CDR3 loop is CASGLGTGSNQPQHF. The DNA for the CDR3 is TGTGCTAGTGGTTTGGGGACAGGCAGCAATCAGCCCCAGCATTTT.

This chain uses TRBV19 with TRBJ2-3; D not resolved. Germline CDR1 is LNHDA and CDR2 is SQIVND (reference sequence). The CDR3 has 16 residues. V dropped 2 bases and J dropped 0 bases, with 12 bases sitting between them. CDR3 in DNA: TGTGCCAGTAGTATAAGCGCAGGACGTAGCACAGATACGCAGTATTTT. Translated, it gives CASSISAGRSTDTQYF.

V is TRBV4-1 and J is TRBJ2-2, with a weak D call TRBD2 (6 bases). Trimming shortened V by 3 bases and J by 4 bases, and 12 bases separated the two germline ends. The CDR3 covers 15 residues. The germline CDR1 and CDR2 sequences are MGHRA and YSYEKL. CDR3 DNA: TGCGCCAGCAGCCAGCCCACAGCGGGCACCGGGGAGCTGTTTTTT. It codes for CASSQPTAGTGELFF.

DNA for the CDR3: TGCGCCAGCAGTCCTTCCGGGGGCGCAGGTGGCTACACCTTC. Encoded protein: CASSPSGGAGGYTF. The V gene is TRBV23-1, the J gene TRBJ1-2; a weak D match, TRBD1 (6 bases). TRBV23-1 is identified as an open reading frame with a role that is uncertain. The CDR3 runs 14 residues. Between the trimmed V and J ends, which lost 4 bases and 7 bases, there was a span of 16 bases.

The chain employs TRBV4-2 and TRBJ2-5; D uncertain. CDR1 and CDR2 from the germline V gene are LGHNA and YNFKEQ. This CDR3 is built from 14 residues. Trimming cost V 3 bases and J 0 bases, with 8 bases left between them. DNA for the CDR3: TGTGCCAGCAGCCAGAGGACGAACCAAGAGACCCAGTACTTC. Amino acid sequence: CASSQRTNQETQYF.

The rearrangement links TRBV7-9 to TRBJ2-5; 13 bases align to TRBD2. With 8 bases clipped from V and 2 bases from J, the junction kept 11 bases outside the gene matches. The CDR3 extends over 17 amino acids. Per germline, CDR1 SEHNR and CDR2 FQNEAQ (reference sequence). The CDR3, as DNA: TGTGCCAGCGGGACTAGCGGGACGGCCGCGGTTCAAGAGACCCAGTACTTC. Translation gives CASGTSGTAAVQETQYF. Full variable domain (rest looked up from reference TRBV7-9 and TRBJ2-5): DTGVSQNPRHKITKRGQNVTFRCDPISEHNRLYWYRQTLGQGPEFLTYFQNEAQLEKSRLLSDRFSAERPKGSFSTLEIQRTEQGDSAMYLCASGTSGTAAVQETQYFGPGTRLLVL.